This T cell receptor (beta chain) was obtained from a study of OX40 agonist ivuxolimab in advanced cancers. In the study overall: Ivuxolimab, which patients received intravenously every 2 weeks, was dosed at 0.01 to 10 mg/kg. Points from the study as a whole: People who partly responded at 0.1-3.0 mg/kg had some of the least clonal expansion seen.

Sequenced by immunoSEQ multiplex PCR; TCRdb stores in-frame clones only, minus some. The repertoire holds about 25,000 clones, with approximately 86% as singletons. Enrollment shut out patients with autoimmune disease history or systemic immunosuppression. Points on this clone: No antigen is known for it.

The sequencing here drew on CD4+ or CD8+ T cells sorted from blood, taken in a trial of the OX40 agonist ivuxolimab. This TCR was sampled from an adult with an advanced solid tumor such as melanoma, head and neck, liver or kidney cancer.

In DNA form, the CDR3 reads TGTGCCAGCAGCAAGACTAGCGGGCCCTACAATGAGCAGTTCTTC. This codes for CASSKTSGPYNEQFF. The rearrangement uses TRBV9 and TRBJ2-1; 10 bases line up with TRBD2. This CDR3 comprises 15 residues. Germline-derived CDR1 and CDR2 are SGDLS and YYNGEE. Trimming cost V 4 bases and J 2 bases; bases outside gene matches: 3.